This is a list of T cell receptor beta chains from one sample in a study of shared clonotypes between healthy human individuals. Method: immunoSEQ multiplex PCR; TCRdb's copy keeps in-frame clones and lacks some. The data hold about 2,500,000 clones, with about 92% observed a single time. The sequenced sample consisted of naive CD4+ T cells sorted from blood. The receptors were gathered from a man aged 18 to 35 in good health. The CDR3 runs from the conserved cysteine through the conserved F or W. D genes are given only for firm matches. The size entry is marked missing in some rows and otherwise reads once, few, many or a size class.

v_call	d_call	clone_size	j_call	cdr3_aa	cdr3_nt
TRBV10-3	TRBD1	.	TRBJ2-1	CALSYGQGMGNEQFF	TGTGCCCTAAGTTATGGACAGGGCATGGGCAATGAGCAGTTCTTC
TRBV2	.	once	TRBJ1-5	CASRAEGHQPQHF	TGTGCCAGCAGAGCCGAGGGCCATCAGCCCCAGCATTTT
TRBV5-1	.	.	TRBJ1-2	CASSFKGGYGYTF	TGCGCCAGCAGCTTTAAAGGCGGCTATGGCTACACCTTC
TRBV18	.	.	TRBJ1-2	CASSLTRDPQIFF	TGTGCCAGCTCACTAACCCGAGATCCTCAAATCTTCTTC
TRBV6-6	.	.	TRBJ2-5	CASSSGSVETQYF	TGTGCCAGCAGTTCGGGTAGCGTAGAGACCCAGTACTTC
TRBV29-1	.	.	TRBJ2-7	CSVEDLTRRSEQYF	TGCAGCGTTGAAGATCTAACTAGACGCAGCGAGCAGTACTTC
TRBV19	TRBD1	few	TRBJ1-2	CASSIGQGVHGYTF	TGTGCCAGTAGTATCGGGCAGGGGGTTCATGGCTACACCTTC
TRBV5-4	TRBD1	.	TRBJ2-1	CASSLVGTGNNEQFF	TGTGCCAGCAGCTTGGTTGGGACAGGGAACAATGAGCAGTTCTTC
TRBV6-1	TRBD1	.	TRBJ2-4	CASRPDRGNIQYF	TGTGCCAGCCGACCGGACAGGGGAAACATTCAGTACTTC
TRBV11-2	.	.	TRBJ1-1	CASSLDRGTGRGTEAFF	TGTGCCAGCAGCTTAGATCGGGGCACGGGTCGCGGCACTGAAGCTTTCTTT
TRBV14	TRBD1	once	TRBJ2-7	CASSQAPGQALRGQYF	TGTGCCAGCAGCCAAGCACCGGGACAGGCACTACGAGGGCAGTACTTC
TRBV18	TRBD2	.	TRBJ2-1	CASSSLAGENEQFF	TGTGCCAGCTCCTCCCTAGCGGGAGAGAATGAGCAGTTCTTC
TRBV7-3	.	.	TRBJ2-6	CASSLPTTTGANVLTF	TGTGCCAGCAGCCTTCCCACGACGACTGGGGCCAACGTCCTGACTTTC
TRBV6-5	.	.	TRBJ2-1	CASSYSGSGYNEQFF	TGTGCCAGCAGTTACTCTGGTAGCGGATACAATGAGCAGTTCTTC
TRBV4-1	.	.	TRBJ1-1	CASSQSGLKAFF	TGCGCCAGCAGCCAATCTGGGTTGAAAGCTTTCTTT
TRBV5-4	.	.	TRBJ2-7	CASSTARDPYEQYF	TGTGCCAGCAGCACCGCCAGGGACCCCTACGAGCAGTACTTC
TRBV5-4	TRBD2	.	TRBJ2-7	CASSRTSGSTYEQYF	TGTGCCAGCAGCCGGACTAGCGGGAGCACGTACGAGCAGTACTTC
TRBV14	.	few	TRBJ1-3	CASSLNGPAGNTIYF	TGTGCCAGCAGCCTAAACGGACCGGCTGGAAACACCATATATTTT
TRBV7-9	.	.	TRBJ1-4	CASSRVDEKLFF	TGTGCCAGCAGCCGAGTAGATGAAAAACTGTTTTTT
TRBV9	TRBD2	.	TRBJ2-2	CASATSGGVGELFF	TGTGCCAGCGCGACTAGCGGGGGTGTCGGGGAGCTGTTTTTT
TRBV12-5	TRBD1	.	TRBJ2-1	CASGLEGTGSEQFF	TGTGCTAGTGGTTTGGAGGGGACAGGGAGTGAGCAGTTCTTC
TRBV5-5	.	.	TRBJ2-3	CATGRLGDSSTDTQYF	TGTGCCACCGGCCGGTTGGGAGATTCTAGCACAGATACGCAGTATTTT
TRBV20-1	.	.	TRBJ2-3	CSASTDTQYF	TGCAGTGCCTCCACAGATACGCAGTATTTT
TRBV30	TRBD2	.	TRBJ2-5	CAWGKRGQETQYF	TGTGCCTGGGGGAAGCGGGGCCAAGAGACCCAGTACTTC
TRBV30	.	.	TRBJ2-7	CAWSVQGSSYEQYF	TGTGCCTGGAGTGTACAGGGAAGCTCCTACGAGCAGTACTTC
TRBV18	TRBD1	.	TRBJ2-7	CASSPDRVHEQYF	TGTGCCAGCTCACCGGACAGGGTCCACGAGCAGTACTTC
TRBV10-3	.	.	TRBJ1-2	CAISAPSQYGYTF	TGTGCCATCAGTGCCCCATCACAATATGGCTACACCTTC
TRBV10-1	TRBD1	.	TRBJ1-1	CASSESGGQGFGTEAFF	TGCGCCAGCAGTGAGTCGGGTGGACAGGGCTTCGGCACTGAAGCTTTCTTT
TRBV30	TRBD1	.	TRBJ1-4	CAWSVTGGVEKLFF	TGTGCCTGGAGTGTAACAGGGGGCGTTGAAAAACTGTTTTTT
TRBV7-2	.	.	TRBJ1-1	CASSLEGGGFAEAFF	TGTGCCAGCAGCTTAGAGGGGGGGGGCTTCGCTGAAGCTTTCTTT
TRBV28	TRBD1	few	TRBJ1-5	CASSWGQIYSNQPQHF	TGTGCCAGCAGTTGGGGACAGATCTATAGCAATCAGCCCCAGCATTTT
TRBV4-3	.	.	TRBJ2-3	CASSSIRGEADTQYF	TGCGCCAGCAGCTCCATACGCGGGGAAGCAGATACGCAGTATTTT
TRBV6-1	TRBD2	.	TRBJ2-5	CASSDRLAGGLQETQYF	TGTGCCAGCAGTGATAGACTAGCGGGGGGCTTACAAGAGACCCAGTACTTC
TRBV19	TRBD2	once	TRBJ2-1	CASSIPVGGSSYNEQFF	TGTGCCAGTAGTATTCCGGTGGGCGGGAGCTCCTACAATGAGCAGTTCTTC
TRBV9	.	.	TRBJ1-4	CASSVATGGVNEKLFF	TGTGCCAGCAGCGTAGCTACGGGAGGGGTGAATGAAAAACTGTTTTTT
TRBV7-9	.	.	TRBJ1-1	CASSSRRRNMNTEAFF	TGTGCCAGCAGCTCCCGCCGGAGGAACATGAACACTGAAGCTTTCTTT
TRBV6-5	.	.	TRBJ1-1	CASGPYTEAFF	TGTGCCAGCGGGCCGTACACTGAAGCTTTCTTT
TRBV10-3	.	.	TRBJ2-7	CAISESGDRDYEQYF	TGTGCCATCAGTGAGTCTGGCGACAGAGACTACGAGCAGTACTTC
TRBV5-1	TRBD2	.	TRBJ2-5	CASSSRTSGGLQETQYF	TGCGCCAGCAGCTCTCGGACTAGCGGGGGCCTCCAAGAGACCCAGTACTTC
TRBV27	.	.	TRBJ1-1	CASSPRPDHPQGAFF	TGTGCCAGCAGTCCCCGCCCGGACCATCCTCAGGGAGCTTTCTTT
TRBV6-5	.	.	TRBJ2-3	CASSPLALSTDTQYF	TGTGCCAGCAGCCCTCTAGCGCTTAGCACAGATACGCAGTATTTT
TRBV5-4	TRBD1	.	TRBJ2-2	CASNPGTEHTGELFF	TGTGCCAGCAACCCCGGGACAGAGCACACCGGGGAGCTGTTTTTT
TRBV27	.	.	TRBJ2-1	CASSLSGSGSSYNEQFF	TGTGCCAGCAGTTTATCCGGGAGCGGTAGCTCCTACAATGAGCAGTTCTTC
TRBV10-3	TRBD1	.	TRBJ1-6	CAIRGGQGSPLHF	TGTGCCATCAGGGGGGGACAGGGCTCACCCCTCCACTTT
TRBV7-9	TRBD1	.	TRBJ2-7	CASSLGTGDEQYF	TGTGCCAGCAGCTTAGGGACAGGGGACGAGCAGTACTTC
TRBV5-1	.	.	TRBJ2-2	CASSLERGGTGELFF	TGCGCCAGCAGCTTGGAAAGGGGAGGCACCGGGGAGCTGTTTTTT
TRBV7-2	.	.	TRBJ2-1	CASSPSVEQFF	TGTGCCAGCAGCCCCAGCGTTGAGCAGTTCTTC
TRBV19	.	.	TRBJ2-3	CASSAGDTQYF	TGTGCCAGCTCGGCGGGCGATACGCAGTATTTT
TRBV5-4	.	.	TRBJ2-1	CASSLAGATLNEQFF	TGTGCCAGCAGCTTGGCTGGGGCCACCCTGAATGAGCAGTTCTTC
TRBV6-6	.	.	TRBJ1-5	CASSYSSATQPQHF	TGTGCCAGCAGTTACTCCTCGGCGACTCAGCCCCAGCATTTT
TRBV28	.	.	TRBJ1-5	CASSFSGQPQHF	TGTGCCAGCAGTTTCTCGGGACAGCCCCAGCATTTT
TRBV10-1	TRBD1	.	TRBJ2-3	CASSESMRTGVADTQYF	TGCGCCAGCAGTGAGTCTATGAGGACAGGGGTTGCAGATACGCAGTATTTT
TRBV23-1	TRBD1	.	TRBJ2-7	CASSQGTGLVEQYF	TGCGCCAGCAGTCAAGGGACAGGGTTAGTCGAGCAGTACTTC
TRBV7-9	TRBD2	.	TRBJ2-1	CASSLMATGLAGKYNEQFF	TGTGCCAGCAGCTTAATGGCAACCGGACTAGCGGGGAAATACAATGAGCAGTTCTTC
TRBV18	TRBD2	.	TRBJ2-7	CASSQLVSREGSYEQYF	TGTGCCAGCTCCCAACTCGTGTCCCGGGAGGGTTCCTACGAGCAGTACTTC
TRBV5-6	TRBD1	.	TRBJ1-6	CASNIGTGDNSPLHF	TGTGCCAGCAACATTGGGACAGGAGATAATTCACCCCTCCACTTT
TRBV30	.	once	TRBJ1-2	CAWTAVGNGYTF	TGTGCCTGGACCGCTGTGGGGAATGGCTACACCTTC
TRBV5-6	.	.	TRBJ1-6	CASSLRRNNSPLHF	TGTGCCAGCAGCTTGAGAAGAAATAATTCACCCCTCCACTTT
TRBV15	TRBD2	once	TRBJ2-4	CATSNLAGGFTKNIQYF	TGTGCCACCAGCAACCTAGCGGGAGGGTTTACCAAAAACATTCAGTACTTC
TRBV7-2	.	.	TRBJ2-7	CASSLGAAAETNYEQYF	TGTGCCAGCAGCTTAGGAGCGGCGGCAGAGACTAATTACGAGCAGTACTTC